This is a list of T cell receptor beta chains from one sample in a study of PD-L1 blockade in urothelial cancer. TCRdb's table, derived via immunoSEQ multiplex PCR, lists solely in-frame clones and lacks some. The repertoire has 55,000 to 85,000 clones, roughly nine tenths of them found once; the top ten carry less than 3.5%. Sequencing was performed on PBMCs, taken around atezolizumab (anti-PD-L1) treatment. The source of these receptors is a man aged 60 to 69 with urothelial cancer. Each CDR3 is given with its conserved first and last residue. The D gene is left open where the match is weak. Clone size appears in some rows only: once, few, many, or a class for an expanded clone.

TGTGCCAGTAGTATGCGGACTGAAGCTTTCTTT CASSMRTEAFF TRBJ1-1 few TRBV19 .
TGCAGCGCTAGGACAGCCAATCAGCCCCAGCATTTT CSARTANQPQHF TRBJ1-5 . TRBV29-1 .
TGCAGCGTTGAAGATCACAGGGAGGGCACTGAAGCTTTCTTT CSVEDHREGTEAFF TRBJ1-1 . TRBV29-1 .
TGTGCCAGCAGCCAGGGGGGCAGCACAGATACGCAGTATTTT CASSQGGSTDTQYF TRBJ2-3 . TRBV25-1 .
TGTGCCAGCAGCCGACCGCTGGGACAGAGAATTAAGAACACTGAAGCTTTCTTT CASSRPLGQRIKNTEAFF TRBJ1-1 . TRBV7-9 TRBD1
TGTGCCAGCAGTACCTGGGTCTCTTCTCTCGGGGAGCAGTACTTC CASSTWVSSLGEQYF TRBJ2-7 . TRBV28 .
TGCGCCAGCAGCCAAGATACGGCGGGAGGGAGGGAGACCCAGTACTTC CASSQDTAGGRETQYF TRBJ2-5 . TRBV4-3 TRBD2
TGTGCCAGCAGCGTAGGGCACTCTGGAAACACCATATATTTT CASSVGHSGNTIYF TRBJ1-3 . TRBV9 .
TGTGCCAGCAGCCGGGGCAGGGGTAGAGGCTACACCTTC CASSRGRGRGYTF TRBJ1-2 once TRBV28 .
TGTGCCAGCAAAGCTAGCATTTTCTCGAGTACCGGGGAGCTGTTTTTT CASKASIFSSTGELFF TRBJ2-2 . TRBV9 .
TGTGCCAGTAGTAATCAGCGGGGATTCATGGATACGCAGTATTTT CASSNQRGFMDTQYF TRBJ2-3 . TRBV19 TRBD2
TGTGCCAGCAGCTTGTCCAGGAATCTCGATACGCAGTATTTT CASSLSRNLDTQYF TRBJ2-3 . TRBV5-6 .
TGTGCCAGTAGTTATGGGGACAGGGTGCTTGGAAACACCATATATTTT CASSYGDRVLGNTIYF TRBJ1-3 . TRBV19 TRBD1
TGCAGTGGTTGGAAGGGGAATGAGCAGTTCTTC CSGWKGNEQFF TRBJ2-1 . TRBV20-1 .
TGCGCCAGCGCAGCTAGCGGGGGAATTAGCACAGATACGCAGTATTTT CASAASGGISTDTQYF TRBJ2-3 . TRBV5-1 TRBD2
TGTGCCAGCAGCTTGGAGTCAGATAGTAGGAGCACCGGGGAGCTGTTTTTT CASSLESDSRSTGELFF TRBJ2-2 . TRBV7-9 .
TGTGCCAGCAGCCCCGTAGCGGGAGGGGACCGCAATGAGCAGTTCTTC CASSPVAGGDRNEQFF TRBJ2-1 . TRBV5-4 TRBD2
TGCGCCAGCACACTAGCGGGGCAAGAGACCCAGTACTTC CASTLAGQETQYF TRBJ2-5 . TRBV5-1 TRBD2
TGTGCCAGCAGCTTGGGGCTAGCGGGGGGGAGATATACGCAGTATTTT CASSLGLAGGRYTQYF TRBJ2-3 . TRBV5-6 TRBD2
TGTGCCAGCAGCTTAGGGGGGGAGAGCAATCAGCCCCAGCATTTT CASSLGGESNQPQHF TRBJ1-5 once TRBV7-2 .
TGTGCCAGCAGTGAACCGGGACAAGCGAACACTGAAGCTTTCTTT CASSEPGQANTEAFF TRBJ1-1 . TRBV28 .
TGTGCCAGCAGCCCGCCTAGCGGGGGGGTTACCGGGGAGCTGTTTTTT CASSPPSGGVTGELFF TRBJ2-2 . TRBV7-3 TRBD2
TGTGCCAGCAGCAGAGAAATAAGGAACACTGAAGCTTTCTTT CASSREIRNTEAFF TRBJ1-1 . TRBV21-1 .
TGCGCCAGCAGCGAGTCCCTAGCGGACCATGACGAGCAGTACTTC CASSESLADHDEQYF TRBJ2-7 . TRBV5-1 TRBD2
TGCGCCAGCAGCTTAGGGACAGGGATTTCCTACGAGCAGTACTTC CASSLGTGISYEQYF TRBJ2-7 . TRBV5-1 TRBD1
TGTGCCAGCAGTTTCGGGGACAACTCCTACGAGCAGTACTTC CASSFGDNSYEQYF TRBJ2-7 . TRBV6-1 .
TGTGCCAGCAGCTCAACCCGAGGAAGCGGTCTGGAGAATGAGCAGTTCTTC CASSSTRGSGLENEQFF TRBJ2-1 . TRBV5-5 .
TGTGCCAGCAGCGTAATCGGGGGACCATACAATGAGCAGTTCTTC CASSVIGGPYNEQFF TRBJ2-1 once TRBV9 .
TGTGCCAGCAGCTTAGGACAGCAAGAGACCCAGTACTTC CASSLGQQETQYF TRBJ2-5 . TRBV7-9 .
TGCGCCAGCAGCTTGGCGGGAGGAAATATAAATGAGCAGTTCTTC CASSLAGGNINEQFF TRBJ2-1 . TRBV5-1 TRBD2
TGTGCCAGCAACCCCGGGAACCAAGCCTACGAGCAGTACTTC CASNPGNQAYEQYF TRBJ2-7 few TRBV6-1 .
TGCGCCAGCAGCCTCCTCGGGGGAGCAAAAGAGACCCAGTACTTC CASSLLGGAKETQYF TRBJ2-5 . TRBV4-3 .
TGTGCCAGCTCATTGGACGAGTCTAGCGTTCATACGCAGTATTTT CASSLDESSVHTQYF TRBJ2-3 . TRBV18 .
TGTGCCAGCTCACATGGACAGAGCTCTCTTGGAAACACCATATATTTT CASSHGQSSLGNTIYF TRBJ1-3 . TRBV18 .
TGTGCCAGCAGCTTGGTAGTGTACAATGAGCAGTTCTTC CASSLVVYNEQFF TRBJ2-1 . TRBV5-5 .